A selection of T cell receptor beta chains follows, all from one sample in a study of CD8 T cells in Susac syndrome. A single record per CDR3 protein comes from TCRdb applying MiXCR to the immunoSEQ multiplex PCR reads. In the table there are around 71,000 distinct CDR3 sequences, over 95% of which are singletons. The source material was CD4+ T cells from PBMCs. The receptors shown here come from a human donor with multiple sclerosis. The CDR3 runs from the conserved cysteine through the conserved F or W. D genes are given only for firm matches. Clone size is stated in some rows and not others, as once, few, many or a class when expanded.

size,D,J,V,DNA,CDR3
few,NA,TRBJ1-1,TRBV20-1,TGCAGTGCTAGGCAGGGAATGAACACTGAAGCTTTCTTT,CSARQGMNTEAFF
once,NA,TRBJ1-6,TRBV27,TGTGCCAGCAGTTTAAGGCGGTTAGGATCACCCCTCCACTTT,CASSLRRLGSPLHF
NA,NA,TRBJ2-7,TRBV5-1,TGCGCCAGCAGCCGCCTTGTGGGGGACGGTACCTACGAGCAGTACTTC,CASSRLVGDGTYEQYF
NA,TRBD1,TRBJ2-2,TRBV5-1,TGCGCCAGCAGCTTGACGGGACAGGGAGGCACCGGGGAGCTGTTTTTT,CASSLTGQGGTGELFF
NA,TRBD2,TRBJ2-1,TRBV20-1,TGCAGTGCTAGGGGTCTAGCGGGGGGGAGCTCCTACAATGAGCAGTTCTTC,CSARGLAGGSSYNEQFF
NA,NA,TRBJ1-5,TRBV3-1,TGTGCCAGCAGCCAAGGGCCGGAACGCAATCAGCCCCAGCATTTT,CASSQGPERNQPQHF
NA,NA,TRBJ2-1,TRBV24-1,TGTGCCACCAGTGAGTCCTACGGGGACGGGGCCTACAATGAGCAGTTCTTC,CATSESYGDGAYNEQFF
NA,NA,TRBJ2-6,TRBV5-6,TGTGCCAGCAGCTTGTATTCGGGCTCCCCTGGGGCCAACGTCCTGACTTTC,CASSLYSGSPGANVLTF
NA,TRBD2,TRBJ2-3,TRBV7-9,TGTGCCAGCAGCTTTCAACCGCGGGGGAGCCGGGGAGATACGCAGTATTTT,CASSFQPRGSRGDTQYF
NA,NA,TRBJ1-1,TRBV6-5,TGTGCCAGCAGTTCCCGGGCGGGTACAGGCACTGAAGCTTTCTTT,CASSSRAGTGTEAFF
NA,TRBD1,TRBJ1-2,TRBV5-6,TGTGCCAGCAGCCCCGATACGACAGGGATGGGCGCCTTC,CASSPDTTGMGAF
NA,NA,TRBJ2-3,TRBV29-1,TGCAGCGCGTCCGACGGAAGAACAGATACGCAGTATTTT,CSASDGRTDTQYF
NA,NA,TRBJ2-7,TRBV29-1,TGCAGCGCCGTTCGGGCAGGGAGCTCCTACGAGCAGTACTTC,CSAVRAGSSYEQYF
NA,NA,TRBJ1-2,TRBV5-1,TGCGCCAGCAGCTTGGACAGGGAATATGGCTACACCTTC,CASSLDREYGYTF
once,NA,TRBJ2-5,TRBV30,TGTGCCTGGAGCCAGGGGAACCAAGAGACCCAGTACTTC,CAWSQGNQETQYF
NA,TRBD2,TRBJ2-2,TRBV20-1,TGCAGTGCTAAGGGACTAGCGGTAAACACCGGGGAGCTGTTTTTT,CSAKGLAVNTGELFF
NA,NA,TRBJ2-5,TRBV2,TGTGCCAGCAGTGGGGGAGGGGCAGGGGATGAGACCCAGTACTTC,CASSGGGAGDETQYF
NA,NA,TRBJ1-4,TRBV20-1,TGCAGTGCTAGACCGTTAGGTGTAGGCACTAATGAAAAACTGTTTTTT,CSARPLGVGTNEKLFF
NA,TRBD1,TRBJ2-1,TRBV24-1,TGTGCCACCAGTGAATCGGGACAGGGCTTTAATGAGCAGTTCTTC,CATSESGQGFNEQFF
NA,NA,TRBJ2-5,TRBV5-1,TGCGCCAGCAGCCTGCCGGGACAACAAGAGACCCAGTACTTC,CASSLPGQQETQYF
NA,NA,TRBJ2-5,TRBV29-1,TGCAGCGGAGTGACAGTCGGAGAGACCCAGTACTTC,CSGVTVGETQYF
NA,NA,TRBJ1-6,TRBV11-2,TGTGCCAGCAGCTTAACTGAGTACAGTCATTCACCCCTCCACTTT,CASSLTEYSHSPLHF
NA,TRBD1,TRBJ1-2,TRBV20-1,TGCAGTGCTAGAGATACGGGCCGGGACAGGGAGGGCTACACCTTC,CSARDTGRDREGYTF
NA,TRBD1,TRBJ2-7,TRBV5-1,TGCGCCAGCAGCTTGTTGGGGACAGCGTCCGTGGAGCAGTACTTC,CASSLLGTASVEQYF
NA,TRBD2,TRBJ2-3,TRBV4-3,TGCGCCAGCAGCCAAGATTCGGATAGCGGGGTGGGAGATACGCAGTATTTT,CASSQDSDSGVGDTQYF
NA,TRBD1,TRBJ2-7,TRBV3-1,TGTGCCAGCAGCCGGACCGGGACAGTCTACGAGCAGTACTTC,CASSRTGTVYEQYF
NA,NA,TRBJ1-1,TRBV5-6,TGTGCCAGCAGCTTCGGCAGGCCTTTATCTGGAGCTTTCTTT,CASSFGRPLSGAFF
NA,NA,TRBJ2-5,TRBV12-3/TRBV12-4,TGTGCCAGCCAAAAAGACTACCAAGAGACCCAGTACTTC,CASQKDYQETQYF
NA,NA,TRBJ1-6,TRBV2,TGTGCCAGCAGTGTTGCACAGGGTAATTCACCCCTCCACTTT,CASSVAQGNSPLHF
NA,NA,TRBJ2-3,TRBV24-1,TGTGCCACCAGTAGGTGGGGAACAGATACGCAGTATTTT,CATSRWGTDTQYF
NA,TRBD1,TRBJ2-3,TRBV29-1,TGCAGCGTTGAAACAGGGGACACAGATACGCAGTATTTT,CSVETGDTDTQYF
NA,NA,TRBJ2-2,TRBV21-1,TGTGCCAGCAACGGCCGGCAGGGAAACACCGGGGAGCTGTTTTTT,CASNGRQGNTGELFF
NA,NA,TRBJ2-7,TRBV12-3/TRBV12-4,TGTGCCAGCAGCACCAGGGCCTCCAACGAGCAGTACTTC,CASSTRASNEQYF
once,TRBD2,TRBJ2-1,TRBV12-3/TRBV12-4,TGTGCCAGCAGTTCCTTTAGCGGGGGATGGAATGAGCAGTTCTTC,CASSSFSGGWNEQFF
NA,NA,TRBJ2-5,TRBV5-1,TGCGCCAGCAGCCTGTACTCGACAAGACAAGAGACCCAGTACTTC,CASSLYSTRQETQYF
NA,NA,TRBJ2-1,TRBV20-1,TGCAGTGCAAATACCGAGGGGCGTGAGCAGTTCTTC,CSANTEGREQFF
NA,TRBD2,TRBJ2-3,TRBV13,TGTGCCAGCAGCCCTCCTCTCGGGACTAGCGGGGGAACAGATACGCAGTATTTT,CASSPPLGTSGGTDTQYF